These T cell receptor beta chains were read from a single sample in a study of blood T cells in healthy people across ages. TCRdb recomputed calls from the 5' RACE reads with MiXCR, one row per CDR3 protein. The sample contains more than 800,000 distinct CDR3 sequences, less than 50% of which appear only once. Sequencing input: blood. All receptors come from a woman aged 55-70 years in good health. CDR3s include the opening cysteine and the closing phenylalanine or tryptophan. The D gene is left open where the match is weak. Clone size is given for some rows only: seen once, a few or many times, or a class if the clone is expanded.

d_call,clone_size,j_call,v_call,cdr3_aa,cdr3_nt
NA,NA,TRBJ2-3,TRBV10-3,CAIKPTSTDTQYF,TGTGCCATCAAACCTACTAGCACAGATACGCAGTATTTT
NA,NA,TRBJ2-5,TRBV7-9,CASSLAGGGNNEQYF,TGTGCCAGCAGCTTAGCTGGTGGCGGAAACAATGAGCAGTACTTC
TRBD2,NA,TRBJ2-7,TRBV2,CASRPRRGLAGGYEQYF,TGTGCCAGCAGGCCTCGACGGGGACTAGCGGGAGGCTACGAGCAGTACTTC
TRBD1,NA,TRBJ1-2,TRBV6-5,CASRTGQVPRNYGYTF,TGTGCCAGCAGAACAGGACAGGTCCCTCGTAACTATGGCTACACCTTC
NA,NA,TRBJ1-5,TRBV6-5,CATRGVGNQPQHF,TGTGCCACGCGAGGGGTCGGCAATCAGCCCCAGCATTTT
NA,few,TRBJ2-5,TRBV14,CASSQSSGGWQETQYF,TGTGCCAGCAGCCAGAGTTCGGGGGGCTGGCAAGAGACCCAGTACTTC
TRBD1,few,TRBJ1-5,TRBV12-3/TRBV12-4,CASSPGTGESNQPQHF,TGTGCCAGCAGTCCAGGGACAGGGGAAAGCAATCAGCCCCAGCATTTT
TRBD2,NA,TRBJ2-1,TRBV6-5,CASSYLLAGGTEQFF,TGTGCCAGCAGTTACCTACTAGCGGGGGGAACTGAGCAGTTCTTC
TRBD2,few,TRBJ2-3,TRBV20-1,CSARNRLAGVDTQYF,TGCAGTGCTAGGAATAGACTAGCGGGAGTAGATACGCAGTATTTT
NA,NA,TRBJ1-4,TRBV27,CASSSLTGYANEKLFF,TGTGCCAGCAGTTCCCTAACAGGTTATGCTAATGAAAAACTGTTTTTT
TRBD1,many,TRBJ1-1,TRBV5-5,CASSYRDSWATEAFF,TGTGCCAGCAGCTACAGGGACAGTTGGGCCACTGAAGCTTTCTTT
NA,NA,TRBJ2-1,TRBV20-1,CSASLAYYNEQFF,TGCAGTGCTAGCCTAGCCTACTACAATGAGCAGTTCTTC
NA,NA,TRBJ2-1,TRBV27,CASVLLNEQFF,TGTGCCAGCGTTCTCCTCAATGAGCAGTTCTTC
NA,NA,TRBJ1-6,TRBV27,CASARMYNSPLHF,TGTGCCAGCGCCCGAATGTATAATTCACCCCTCCACTTT
NA,NA,TRBJ1-6,TRBV2,CASSETTDSPLHF,TGTGCCAGCAGTGAAACTACAGATTCACCCCTCCACTTT
NA,few,TRBJ2-7,TRBV27,CASSISAGLSYEQYF,TGTGCCAGCAGTATTTCGGCGGGGCTCTCCTACGAGCAGTACTTC
TRBD1,NA,TRBJ1-5,TRBV7-2,CASRSLNGGTGLISNQPQHF,TGTGCCAGCCGCAGCCTAAACGGAGGGACAGGGCTTATTAGCAATCAGCCCCAGCATTTT
NA,NA,TRBJ2-7,TRBV5-6,CATGTFSYEQYF,TGTGCCACCGGGACATTTTCCTACGAGCAGTACTTC
TRBD2,few,TRBJ2-3,TRBV27,CASYSGSTDTQYF,TGTGCCAGCTATAGCGGGAGCACAGATACGCAGTATTTT
TRBD2,NA,TRBJ2-1,TRBV2,CASTEPGLAANEQFF,TGTGCCAGCACGGAGCCGGGACTAGCGGCCAATGAGCAGTTCTTC
NA,few,TRBJ2-5,TRBV27,CASSQVAGQYQETQYF,TGTGCCAGCAGCCAAGTAGCAGGACAATACCAAGAGACCCAGTACTTC
TRBD2,NA,TRBJ2-3,TRBV15,CATSRALPFRDYLDTQYF,TGTGCCACCAGCAGAGCTCTACCATTCCGGGACTACTTGGATACGCAGTATTTT